The clone carrying this TCR beta chain was detected only once. CDR1 and CDR2 from the germline V gene are SGHTA and FQGNSA. The CDR3 covers 15 residues. V shed 8 bases and J shed 1 base, with 17 bases lying between them. Profiling relied on immunoSEQ multiplex PCR, and the TCRdb table lists in-frame clones only, not all of them. Of just under 350,000 clones listed, approximately 87% are singletons. These data belong to a study of blood T cell repertoires in COVID-19. Overall study: The United States, Italy and Spain provided the acute and convalescent COVID-19 samples.

The chain combines TRBV7-2 with TRBJ1-1; D may be TRBD1 (6 bases). This clonotype was sampled from a woman aged 50 to 60 with COVID-19, enrolled during active disease. The sample consisted of peripheral blood. CDR3 protein: CASHSATGKNTEAFF. CDR3 DNA: TGTGCCAGCCACTCAGCGACAGGAAAGAACACTGAAGCTTTCTTT.